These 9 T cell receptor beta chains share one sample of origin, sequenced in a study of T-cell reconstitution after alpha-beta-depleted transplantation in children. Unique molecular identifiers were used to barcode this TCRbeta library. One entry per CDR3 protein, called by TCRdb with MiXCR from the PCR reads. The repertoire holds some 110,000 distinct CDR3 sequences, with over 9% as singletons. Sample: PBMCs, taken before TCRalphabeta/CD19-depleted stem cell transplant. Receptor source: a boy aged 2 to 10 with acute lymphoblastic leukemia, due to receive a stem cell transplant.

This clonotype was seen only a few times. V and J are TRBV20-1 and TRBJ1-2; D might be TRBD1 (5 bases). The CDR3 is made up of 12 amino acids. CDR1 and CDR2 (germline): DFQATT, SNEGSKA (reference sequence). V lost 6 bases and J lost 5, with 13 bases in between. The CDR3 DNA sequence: TGCAGTGCCCCGACAGAATGGTATGGCTACACCTTC. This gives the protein CSAPTEWYGYTF.

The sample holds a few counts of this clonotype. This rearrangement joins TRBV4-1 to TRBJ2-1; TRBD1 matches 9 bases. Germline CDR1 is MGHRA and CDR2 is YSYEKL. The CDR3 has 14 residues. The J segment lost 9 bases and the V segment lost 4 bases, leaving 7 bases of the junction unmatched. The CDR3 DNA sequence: TGCGCCAGCAGCCGCCCGGACAGGGGAGCTGAGCAGTTCTTC. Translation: CASSRPDRGAEQFF.

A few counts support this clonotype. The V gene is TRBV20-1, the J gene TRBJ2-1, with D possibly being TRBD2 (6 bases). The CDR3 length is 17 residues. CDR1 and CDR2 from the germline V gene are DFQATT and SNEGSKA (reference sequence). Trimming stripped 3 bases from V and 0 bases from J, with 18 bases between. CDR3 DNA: TGCAGTGCTAGCGATTGGGGGGATAGGGGCTCCTACAATGAGCAGTTCTTC. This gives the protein CSASDWGDRGSYNEQFF.

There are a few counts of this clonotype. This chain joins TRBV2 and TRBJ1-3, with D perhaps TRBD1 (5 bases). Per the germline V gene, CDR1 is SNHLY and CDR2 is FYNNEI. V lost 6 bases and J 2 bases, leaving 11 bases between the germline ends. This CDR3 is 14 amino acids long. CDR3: CASRGRQTGNTIYF. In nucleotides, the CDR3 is TGTGCCAGCAGGGGACGGCAAACTGGAAACACCATATATTTT.

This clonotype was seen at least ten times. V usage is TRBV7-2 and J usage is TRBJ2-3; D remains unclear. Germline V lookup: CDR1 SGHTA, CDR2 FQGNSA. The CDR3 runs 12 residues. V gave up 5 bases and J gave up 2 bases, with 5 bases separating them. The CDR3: CASSPNTDTQYF. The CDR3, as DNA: TGTGCCAGCAGCCCGAACACAGATACGCAGTATTTT.

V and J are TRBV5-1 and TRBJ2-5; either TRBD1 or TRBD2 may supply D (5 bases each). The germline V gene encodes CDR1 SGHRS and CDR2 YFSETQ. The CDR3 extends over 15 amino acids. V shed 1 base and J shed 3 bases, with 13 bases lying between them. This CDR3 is CASSLRGAREETQYF. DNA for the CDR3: TGCGCCAGCAGCTTGAGAGGGGCGCGGGAAGAGACCCAGTACTTC. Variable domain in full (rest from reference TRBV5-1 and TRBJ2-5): KAGVTQTPRYLIKTRGQQVTLSCSPISGHRSVSWYQQTPGQGLQFLFEYFSETQRNKGNFPGRFSGRQFSNSRSEMNVSTLELGDSALYLCASSLRGAREETQYFGPGTRLLVL.

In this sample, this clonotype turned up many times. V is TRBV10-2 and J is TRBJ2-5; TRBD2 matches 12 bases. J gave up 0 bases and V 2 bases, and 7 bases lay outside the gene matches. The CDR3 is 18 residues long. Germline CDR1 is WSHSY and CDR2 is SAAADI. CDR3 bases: TGCGCCAGCAGTGAGACGACTAGCGGGAGTTGGTACCAAGAGACCCAGTACTTC. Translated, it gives CASSETTSGSWYQETQYF.

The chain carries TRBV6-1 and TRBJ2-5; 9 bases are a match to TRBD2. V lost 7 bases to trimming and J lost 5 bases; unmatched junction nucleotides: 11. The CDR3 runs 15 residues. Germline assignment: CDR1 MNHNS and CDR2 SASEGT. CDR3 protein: CASKSSGSGWETQYF. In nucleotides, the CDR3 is TGTGCCAGCAAAAGTAGCGGGAGTGGTTGGGAGACCCAGTACTTC.

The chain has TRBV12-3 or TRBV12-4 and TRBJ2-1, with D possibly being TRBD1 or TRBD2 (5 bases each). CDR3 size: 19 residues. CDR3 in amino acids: CTCSLDSLALTSSYNEQFF. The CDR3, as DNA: TGTACCTGCAGTTTAGACAGCCTAGCCCTAACGAGCTCCTACAATGAGCAGTTCTTC.